This T cell receptor (beta chain) derives from a study of human T cells and chemical hapten exposure. Study details: The upper back received 0.01% DPC by patch testing, with results read at 6 days.

Time point in this sample: patch test 2, 6 weeks after DPC sensitization. Indicated treatment: therapeutic diphenylcyclopropenone sensitization with weekly scalp DPC. Attachment of unique molecular identifiers to individual cDNA molecules was performed in the library. Via MiXCR, TCRdb re-called the RACE reads, giving one row per CDR3 protein. This table holds some 96,000 distinct CDR3 sequences, 9.3% found once. This clonotype showed up many times. V was cut by 0 bases and J by 12 bases, with 9 bases left in between. The CDR3 has 12 residues. Germline-derived CDR1 and CDR2 are LGHDT and YNNKEL (reference sequence).

J is TRBJ2-1 and V is TRBV3-1; D is unresolved. This clonotype was sampled from a woman between 35 and 50 years old with alopecia areata. Some clones in this sample may be carry-over from other donors' samples. The sequencing used whole blood, collected in connection with sensitization to the hapten diphenylcyclopropenone (DPC). The DNA for the CDR3 is TGTGCCAGCAGCCAAGAGTACCGCCGGCAGTTCTTC. It specifies CASSQEYRRQFF.